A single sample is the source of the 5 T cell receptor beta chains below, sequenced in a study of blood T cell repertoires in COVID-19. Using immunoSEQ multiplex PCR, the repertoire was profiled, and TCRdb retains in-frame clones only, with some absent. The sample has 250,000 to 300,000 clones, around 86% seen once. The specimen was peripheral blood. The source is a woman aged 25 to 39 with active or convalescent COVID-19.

In DNA form, the CDR3 reads TGTGCCAGTAGTACCCGACAGGGTAAGGGGACCAAAAACATTCAGTACTTC. Translated, it gives CASSTRQGKGTKNIQYF. V is TRBV19 and J is TRBJ2-4, with 7 bases identical to TRBD1. Germline CDR1 and CDR2: LNHDA and SQIVND (reference sequence). With 4 bases clipped from V and 2 bases from J, the junction kept 11 bases outside the gene matches. The CDR3 loop spans 17 amino acids.

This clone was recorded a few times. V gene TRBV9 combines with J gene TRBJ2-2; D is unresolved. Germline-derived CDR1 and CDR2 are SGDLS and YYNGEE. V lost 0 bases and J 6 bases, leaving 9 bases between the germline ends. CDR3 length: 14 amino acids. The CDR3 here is CASSVATQPGELFF. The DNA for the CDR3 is TGTGCCAGCAGCGTAGCTACCCAACCCGGGGAGCTGTTTTTT.

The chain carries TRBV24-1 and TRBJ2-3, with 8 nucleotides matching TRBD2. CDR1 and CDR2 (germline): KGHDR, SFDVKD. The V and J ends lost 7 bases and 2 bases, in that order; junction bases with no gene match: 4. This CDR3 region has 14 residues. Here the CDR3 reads CATRKAGATDTQYF. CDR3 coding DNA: TGTGCCACCAGGAAAGCGGGGGCCACAGATACGCAGTATTTT.

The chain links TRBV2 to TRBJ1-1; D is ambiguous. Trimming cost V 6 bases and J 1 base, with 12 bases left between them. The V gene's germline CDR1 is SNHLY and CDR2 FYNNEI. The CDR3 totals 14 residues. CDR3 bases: TGTGCCAGCAGAGTGAGCGTCAGGAACACTGAAGCTTTCTTT. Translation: CASRVSVRNTEAFF.

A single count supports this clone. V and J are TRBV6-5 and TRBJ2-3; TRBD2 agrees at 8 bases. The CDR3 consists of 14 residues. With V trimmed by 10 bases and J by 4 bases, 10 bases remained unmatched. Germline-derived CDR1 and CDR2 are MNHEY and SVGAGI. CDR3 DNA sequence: TGTGCCACCGGAGTTCGGGGGGGAGCAGATACGCAGTATTTT. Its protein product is CATGVRGGADTQYF.